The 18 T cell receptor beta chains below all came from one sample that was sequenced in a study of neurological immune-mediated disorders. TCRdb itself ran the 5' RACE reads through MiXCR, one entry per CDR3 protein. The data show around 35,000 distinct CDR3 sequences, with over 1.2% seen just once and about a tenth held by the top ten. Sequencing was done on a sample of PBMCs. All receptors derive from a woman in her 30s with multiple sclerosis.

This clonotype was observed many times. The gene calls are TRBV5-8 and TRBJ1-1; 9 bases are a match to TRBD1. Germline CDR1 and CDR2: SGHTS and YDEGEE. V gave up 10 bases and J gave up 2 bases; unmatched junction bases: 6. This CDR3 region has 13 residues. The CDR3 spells CAGGTGRNTEAFF. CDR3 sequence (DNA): TGTGCCGGCGGGACAGGGAGAAACACTGAAGCTTTCTTT.

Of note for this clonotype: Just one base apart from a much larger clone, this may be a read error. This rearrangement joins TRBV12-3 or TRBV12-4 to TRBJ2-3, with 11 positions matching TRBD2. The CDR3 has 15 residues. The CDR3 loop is CVSLIAGGFPDTQYF. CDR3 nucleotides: TGTGTCAGCCTGATAGCGGGGGGGTTCCCAGATACGCAGTATTTT.

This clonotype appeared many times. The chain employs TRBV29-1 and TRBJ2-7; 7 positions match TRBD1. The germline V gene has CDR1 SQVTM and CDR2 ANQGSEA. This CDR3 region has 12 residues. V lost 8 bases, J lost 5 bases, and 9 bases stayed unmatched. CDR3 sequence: CSFLLGGHEQYF. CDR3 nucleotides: TGCAGCTTCCTATTAGGGGGCCACGAGCAGTACTTC.

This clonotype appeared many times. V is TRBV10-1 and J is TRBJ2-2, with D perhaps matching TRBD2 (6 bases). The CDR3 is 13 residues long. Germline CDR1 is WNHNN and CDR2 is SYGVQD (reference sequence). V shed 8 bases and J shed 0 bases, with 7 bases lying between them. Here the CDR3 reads CASAGPNTGELFF. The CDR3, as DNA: TGCGCCAGCGCGGGGCCGAACACCGGGGAGCTGTTTTTT.

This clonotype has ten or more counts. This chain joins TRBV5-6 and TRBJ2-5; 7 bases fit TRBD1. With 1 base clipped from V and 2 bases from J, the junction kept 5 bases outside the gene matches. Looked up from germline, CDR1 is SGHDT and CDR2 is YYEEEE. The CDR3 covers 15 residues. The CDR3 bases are TGTGCCAGCAGCTTGAGACAGGGTTGGCAAGAGACCCAGTACTTC. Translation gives CASSLRQGWQETQYF. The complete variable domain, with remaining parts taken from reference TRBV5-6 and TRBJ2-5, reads DAGVTQSPTHLIKTRGQQVTLRCSPKSGHDTVSWYQQALGQGPQFIFQYYEEEERQRGNFPDRFSGHQFPNYSSELNVNALLLGDSALYLCASSLRQGWQETQYFGPGTRLLVL.

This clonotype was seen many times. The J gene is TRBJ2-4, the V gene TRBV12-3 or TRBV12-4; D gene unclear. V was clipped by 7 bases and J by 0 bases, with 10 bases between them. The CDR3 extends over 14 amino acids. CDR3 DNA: TGTGCCAGCACAGGATCCATAGCCAAAAACATTCAGTACTTC. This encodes CASTGSIAKNIQYF.

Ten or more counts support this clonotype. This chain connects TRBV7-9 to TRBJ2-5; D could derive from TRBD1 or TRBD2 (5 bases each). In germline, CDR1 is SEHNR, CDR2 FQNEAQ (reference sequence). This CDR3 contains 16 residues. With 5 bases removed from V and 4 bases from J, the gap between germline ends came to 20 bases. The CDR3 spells CASSRNLGRQRETQYF. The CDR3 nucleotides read TGTGCCAGCAGCCGTAATTTGGGACGGCAGAGAGAGACCCAGTACTTC.

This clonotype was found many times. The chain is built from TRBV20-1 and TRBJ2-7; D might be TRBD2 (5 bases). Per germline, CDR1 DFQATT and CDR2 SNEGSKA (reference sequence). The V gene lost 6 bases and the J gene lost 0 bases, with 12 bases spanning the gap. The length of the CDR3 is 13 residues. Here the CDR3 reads CSASDLISYEQYF. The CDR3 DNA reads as TGCAGTGCCTCGGACTTAATCTCCTACGAGCAGTACTTC.

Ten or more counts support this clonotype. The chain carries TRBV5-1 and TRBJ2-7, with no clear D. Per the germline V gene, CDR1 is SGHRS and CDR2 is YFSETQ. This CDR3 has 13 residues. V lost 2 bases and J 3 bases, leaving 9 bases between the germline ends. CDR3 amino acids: CASSFGRSYEQYF. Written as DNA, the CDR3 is TGCGCCAGCAGCTTCGGACGGAGCTACGAGCAGTACTTC.

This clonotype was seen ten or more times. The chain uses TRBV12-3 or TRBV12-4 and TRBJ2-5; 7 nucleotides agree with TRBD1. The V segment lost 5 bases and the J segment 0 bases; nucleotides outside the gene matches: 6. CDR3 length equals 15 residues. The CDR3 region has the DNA TGTGCCAGCAGTCCCCGGGGACAGAACCAAGAGACCCAGTACTTC. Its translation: CASSPRGQNQETQYF.

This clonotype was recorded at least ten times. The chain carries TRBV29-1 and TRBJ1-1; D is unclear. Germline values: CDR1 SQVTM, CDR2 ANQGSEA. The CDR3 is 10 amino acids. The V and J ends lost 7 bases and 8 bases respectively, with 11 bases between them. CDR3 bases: TGCAGCGCCGCGGACGCGGAAGCTTTCTTT. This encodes CSAADAEAFF.

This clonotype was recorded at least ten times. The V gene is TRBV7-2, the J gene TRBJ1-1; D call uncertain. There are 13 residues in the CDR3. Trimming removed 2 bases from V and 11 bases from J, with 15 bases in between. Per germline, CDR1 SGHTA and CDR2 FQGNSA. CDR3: CASSLSRKGGAFF. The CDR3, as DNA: TGTGCCAGCAGCTTAAGCAGGAAAGGAGGGGCTTTCTTT.

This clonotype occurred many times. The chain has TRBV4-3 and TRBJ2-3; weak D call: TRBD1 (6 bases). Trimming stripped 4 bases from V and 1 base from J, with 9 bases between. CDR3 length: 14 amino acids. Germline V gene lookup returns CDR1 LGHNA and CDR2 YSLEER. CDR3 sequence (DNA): TGCGCCAGCAGCCTCAGACAGGGCACAGATACGCAGTATTTT. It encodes CASSLRQGTDTQYF.

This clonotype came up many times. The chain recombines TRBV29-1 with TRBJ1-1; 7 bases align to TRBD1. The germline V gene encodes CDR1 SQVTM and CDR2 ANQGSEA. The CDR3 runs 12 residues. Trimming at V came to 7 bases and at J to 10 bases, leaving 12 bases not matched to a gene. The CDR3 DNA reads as TGCAGCGCATTATCAGGGGGAAAGCGAGCTTTCTTT. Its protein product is CSALSGGKRAFF.

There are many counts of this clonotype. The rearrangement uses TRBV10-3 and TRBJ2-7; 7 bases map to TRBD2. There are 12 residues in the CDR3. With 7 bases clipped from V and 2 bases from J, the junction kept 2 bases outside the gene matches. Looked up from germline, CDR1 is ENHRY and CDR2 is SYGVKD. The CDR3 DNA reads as TGTGCCATCATGGGGGGGGCCTACGAGCAGTACTTC. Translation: CAIMGGAYEQYF.

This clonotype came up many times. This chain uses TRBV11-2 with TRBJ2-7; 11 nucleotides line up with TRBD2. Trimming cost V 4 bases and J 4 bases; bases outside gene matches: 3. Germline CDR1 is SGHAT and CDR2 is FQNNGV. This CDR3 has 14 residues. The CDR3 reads CASSWLAGGYEQYF. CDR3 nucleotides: TGTGCCAGCAGCTGGCTAGCGGGGGGTTACGAGCAGTACTTC.

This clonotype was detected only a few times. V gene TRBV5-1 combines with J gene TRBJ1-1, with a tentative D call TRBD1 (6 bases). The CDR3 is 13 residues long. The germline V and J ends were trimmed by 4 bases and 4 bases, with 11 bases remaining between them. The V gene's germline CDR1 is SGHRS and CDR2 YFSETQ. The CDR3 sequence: CASSLTGPTEAFF. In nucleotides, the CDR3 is TGCGCCAGCAGCCTCACAGGGCCCACTGAAGCTTTCTTT.

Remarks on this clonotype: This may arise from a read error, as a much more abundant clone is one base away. The CDR3, as DNA: TGTGCCAGCAGAATGGCCCCGGACACCTCCGGCGGCTACACCTTC. Translating gives CASRMAPDTSGGYTF. J is TRBJ1-2 and V is TRBV9, with D possibly being TRBD1 (5 bases). The germline V gene has CDR1 SGDLS and CDR2 YYNGEE. V was pared by 5 bases and J by 8 bases, with 22 bases between. CDR3 length: 15 amino acids.